The clone carrying this T cell receptor beta chain has more than one count but fewer than ten. This CDR3 has 16 residues. V dropped 6 bases and J dropped 2; count of bases not matched to a gene: 9. In TCRdb, the 5' RACE reads were re-called with MiXCR into one record per CDR3 protein. The table includes around 440,000 distinct CDR3 sequences, roughly 18% detected once. This specimen comes from a study of T-cell memory formation after mild COVID-19. The specimen sequenced was PBMCs or a T cell subset sorted from them (not recorded which). The J gene is TRBJ2-4, the V gene TRBV12-3 or TRBV12-4; 8 positions agree with TRBD1. This receptor was obtained from an adult woman who had mild COVID-19 (a few samples of this study predate the infection). Cell type and time point are not known. The CDR3 loop is CASSQDRGVSKNIQYF. CDR3 nucleotides: TGTGCCAGCAGCCAAGACAGGGGCGTATCCAAAAACATTCAGTACTTC.